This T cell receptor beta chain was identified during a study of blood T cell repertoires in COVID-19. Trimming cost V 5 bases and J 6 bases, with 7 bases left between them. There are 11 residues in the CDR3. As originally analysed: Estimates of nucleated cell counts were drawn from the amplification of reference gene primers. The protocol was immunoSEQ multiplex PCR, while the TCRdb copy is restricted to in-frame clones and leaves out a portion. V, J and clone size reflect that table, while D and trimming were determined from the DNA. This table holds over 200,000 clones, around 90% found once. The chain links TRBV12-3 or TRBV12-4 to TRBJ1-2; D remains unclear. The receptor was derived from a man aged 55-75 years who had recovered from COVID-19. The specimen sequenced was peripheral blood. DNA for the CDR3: TGTGCCAGCAGTGTCGGGGATGGCTACACCTTC. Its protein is CASSVGDGYTF.